This passage covers 17 T cell receptor beta chains from one sample sequenced in a study of CD8 T cells in Susac syndrome. An input of roughly 0.5 to 1 ug of RNA was subjected to reverse transcription using random hexamers. One entry per CDR3 protein, called by TCRdb with MiXCR from the immunoSEQ multiplex PCR reads. The data contain about 300,000 distinct CDR3 sequences, about 90% of them singletons. Sequencing input: CD4+ T cells from PBMCs. All receptors come from a human donor with multiple sclerosis.

The V call is TRBV27, the J call TRBJ2-2; D is ambiguous. Germline V gene lookup returns CDR1 MNHEY and CDR2 SMNVEV (reference sequence). There are 15 residues in the CDR3. Deletions cut 8 bases from V and 1 base from J, with 14 bases between. The CDR3 DNA follows: TGTGCCAGCGCCCAGGTGGCAGGGAACACCGGGGAGCTGTTTTTT. Its protein product is CASAQVAGNTGELFF.

The chain has TRBV20-1 and TRBJ2-3, with a weak D call TRBD1 (5 bases). The CDR3 runs to 14 residues. Trimming removed 5 bases at V and 4 bases at J, with 16 bases between. The germline V gene has CDR1 DFQATT and CDR2 SNEGSKA (reference sequence). DNA for the CDR3: TGCAGTGCTCCAGACAGCCGCGGAGCAGATACGCAGTATTTT. It is translated as CSAPDSRGADTQYF.

The V and J genes are TRBV11-1 and TRBJ1-2, with D perhaps matching TRBD1 (6 bases). The germline V gene encodes CDR1 SGHAT and CDR2 FQDESV (reference sequence). The germline V and J ends were trimmed by 1 base and 4 bases, with 16 bases remaining between them. There are 16 residues in the CDR3. DNA for the CDR3: TGTGCCAGCAGCTTAGATAGGTCGGCAGGGGTCTATGGCTACACCTTC. It is translated as CASSLDRSAGVYGYTF. The full variable domain, completed using reference TRBV11-1 and TRBJ1-2, is EAEVAQSPRYKITEKSQAVAFWCDPISGHATLYWYRQILGQGPELLVQFQDESVVDDSQLPKDRFSAERLKGVDSTLKIQPAELGDSAMYLCASSLDRSAGVYGYTFGSGTRLTVV.

The V gene is TRBV6-2 or TRBV6-3, the J gene TRBJ2-3; D gene unclear. The germline V and J ends were trimmed by 5 bases and 8 bases, with 8 bases remaining between them. The CDR3 totals 11 residues. Germline CDR1 is MNHEY and CDR2 is SVGEGT. This chain's CDR3 is CASSVRGTQYF. DNA of the CDR3: TGTGCCAGCAGTGTCCGAGGTACGCAGTATTTT.

The DNA of the CDR3 is TGTGCCAGCAGAGGGACAGGGCTGGGTGGCTACACCTTC. Protein product: CASRGTGLGGYTF. The genes are TRBV6-5 and TRBJ1-2; 9 positions agree with TRBD1. V lost 6 bases to trimming and J lost 7 bases; unmatched junction nucleotides: 6. This CDR3 region has 13 residues. Germline loops: CDR1 MNHEY, CDR2 SVGAGI.

The gene calls are TRBV7-2 and TRBJ2-3; D call uncertain. Trimming stripped 5 bases from V and 3 bases from J, with 15 bases between. The CDR3 contains 15 residues. Germline values: CDR1 SGHTA, CDR2 FQGNSA. CDR3: CASSRNRAQTDTQYF. The CDR3 DNA sequence: TGTGCCAGCAGCCGGAACCGCGCCCAGACAGATACGCAGTATTTT. Supplemented by reference TRBV7-2 and TRBJ2-3, the full variable domain reads GAGVSQSPSNKVTEKGKDVELRCDPISGHTALYWYRQSLGQGLEFLIYFQGNSAPDKSGLPSDRFSAERTGGSVSTLTIQRTQQEDSAVYLCASSRNRAQTDTQYFGPGTRLTVL.

This sequence joins TRBV13 and TRBJ2-1; TRBD1 aligns across 7 bases. V lost 5 bases, J lost 5 bases, and 18 bases stayed unmatched. Germline CDR1 reads PRHDT; CDR2 reads FYEKMQ (reference sequence). The CDR3 length is 18 residues. The CDR3 protein is CASSRAMGLTGINNEQFF. CDR3 bases: TGTGCCAGCAGCCGCGCTATGGGGCTGACAGGGATTAACAATGAGCAGTTCTTC.

The rearrangement uses TRBV12-3 or TRBV12-4 and TRBJ1-1; D possibly corresponds to TRBD1 (5 bases). The CDR3 consists of 14 residues. The V and J ends lost 3 bases and 0 bases respectively, with 8 bases between them. The CDR3 coding sequence is TGTGCCAGCAGTTTTTGGGGCATGAACACTGAAGCTTTCTTT. Its protein is CASSFWGMNTEAFF.

The chain joins TRBV18 to TRBJ2-1; D is undetermined. The germline V and J ends were trimmed by 6 bases and 6 bases, with 15 bases remaining between them. This CDR3 has 14 amino acids. Germline CDR1 is KGHSH and CDR2 is LQKENI. CDR3 protein: CASSPVVARNEQFF. Written as DNA, the CDR3 is TGTGCCAGCTCTCCTGTGGTGGCCCGCAATGAGCAGTTCTTC.

The CDR3 nucleotides are TGTGCCAGCAGCCAGAACGTAAGAGCGGGTGAAAAACTGTTTTTT. It translates to CASSQNVRAGEKLFF. The rearrangement uses TRBV11-2 and TRBJ1-4; D unresolved. The CDR3 contains 15 residues. V was trimmed by 5 bases and J by 7 bases, leaving 17 bases between them. The germline V gene has CDR1 SGHAT and CDR2 FQNNGV.

The rearrangement uses TRBV20-1 and TRBJ2-7; D may correspond to TRBD1 or TRBD2 (6 bases each). Trimming removed 0 bases at V and 3 bases at J, with 15 bases between. CDR3 length: 15 residues. CDR1 is DFQATT, CDR2 SNEGSKA, per germline (reference sequence). The CDR3 is CSARDGGGGVYEQYF. The DNA for the CDR3 is TGCAGTGCTAGAGATGGGGGCGGCGGGGTCTACGAGCAGTACTTC.

V is TRBV24-1 and J is TRBJ1-6, with 7 bases identical to TRBD1. There are 14 residues in the CDR3. V lost 7 bases and J lost 7; bases outside the gene matches: 6. Per the germline V gene, CDR1 is KGHDR and CDR2 is SFDVKD. Here the CDR3 reads CATRGTGENSPLHF. Here the CDR3 DNA reads TGTGCCACCAGAGGCACAGGGGAAAATTCACCCCTCCACTTT.

The rearrangement uses TRBV7-2 and TRBJ2-3, with 10 nucleotides matching TRBD2. Germline-derived CDR1 and CDR2 are SGHTA and FQGNSA. CDR3 length: 15 amino acids. The junction had 4 bases not matched to a gene; V was cut back by 3 bases and J by 4 bases. The CDR3 reads CASSFASGRSDTQYF. CDR3 nucleotides: TGTGCCAGCAGCTTCGCTAGCGGGAGATCAGATACGCAGTATTTT.

This clonotype was seen a single time. The genes are TRBV10-3 and TRBJ1-4; no clear D. This CDR3 is built from 13 residues. Germline CDR1 is ENHRY and CDR2 is SYGVKD. Deletions cut 8 bases from V and 8 bases from J, with 15 bases between. The CDR3 DNA reads as TGTGCCATCGGCCGGGGAGACGGGGAAAAACTGTTTTTT. Its translation: CAIGRGDGEKLFF.

The chain carries TRBV7-9 and TRBJ1-5; D is unresolved. V gave up 5 bases and J gave up 7 bases, with 12 bases separating them. CDR3 size: 13 residues. Germline lookup yields CDR1 SEHNR and CDR2 FQNEAQ (reference sequence). In nucleotides, the CDR3 is TGTGCCAGCAGCAATCCCGGATTCCAGCCCCAGCATTTT. Encoded protein: CASSNPGFQPQHF.

Remarks on this clonotype: A read error may account for a junction end that differs from germline. The chain joins TRBV12-3 or TRBV12-4 to TRBJ2-1; 8 nucleotides align to TRBD1. The CDR3 sequence is 14 residues long. The CDR3 DNA sequence: TGTGCCAGCCGTTTCGACGGACAGGGTCATGAGCAGTTCTTC. It translates to CASRFDGQGHEQFF.

V gene TRBV20-1 combines with J gene TRBJ1-2, with TRBD1 matching 12 bases. Germline CDR1 is DFQATT and CDR2 is SNEGSKA (reference sequence). The ends lost 1 base at V and 4 bases at J; junction bases unmatched: 7. The length of the CDR3 is 16 residues. Here the CDR3 DNA reads TGCAGTGCTAGAGGGGGGACAGGGGGCGACGTCTATGGCTACACCTTC. This codes for CSARGGTGGDVYGYTF.